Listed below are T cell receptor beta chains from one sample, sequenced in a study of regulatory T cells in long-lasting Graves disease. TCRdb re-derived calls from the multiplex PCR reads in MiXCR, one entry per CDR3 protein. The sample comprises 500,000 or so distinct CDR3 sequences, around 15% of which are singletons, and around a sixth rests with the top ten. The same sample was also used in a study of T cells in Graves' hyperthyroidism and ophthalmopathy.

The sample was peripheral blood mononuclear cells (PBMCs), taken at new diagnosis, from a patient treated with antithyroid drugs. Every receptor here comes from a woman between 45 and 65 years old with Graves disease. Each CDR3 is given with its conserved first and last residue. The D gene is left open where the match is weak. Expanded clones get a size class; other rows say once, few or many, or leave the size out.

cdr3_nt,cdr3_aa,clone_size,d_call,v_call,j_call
TGTGCTAGTGGTTTGCAATTGCCGGAAGACACGGACAGGGCCAGACTGATAACTAACTATGGCTACACCTTC,CASGLQLPEDTDRARLITNYGYTF,many,TRBD1,TRBV12-5,TRBJ1-2
TGTGCCAGCAGCTCAAGACAGGACTCCTACAATGAGCAGTTCTTC,CASSSRQDSYNEQFF,NA,NA,TRBV7-2,TRBJ2-1
TGCGCCAGCAGCCAACGTAATAGTGATTATGAGCAGTTCTTC,CASSQRNSDYEQFF,few,NA,TRBV4-1,TRBJ2-1
TGTGCCAGCAGCTCCAAAGACAGGGGGGGGGTGGAGACCCAGTACTTC,CASSSKDRGGVETQYF,many,TRBD1,TRBV11-2,TRBJ2-5
TGTGCTAGTGGGGCTAGCACAGATACGCAGTATTTT,CASGASTDTQYF,many,NA,TRBV12-5,TRBJ2-3
TGTGCCAGCAGTGACTCCGGACTAGTTTCCCTAGCCAAAAACATTCAGTACTTC,CASSDSGLVSLAKNIQYF,NA,TRBD2,TRBV6-4,TRBJ2-4
TGTGCCAGCATGCAAGATATTGGGGAGCTGTTTTTT,CASMQDIGELFF,many,NA,TRBV2,TRBJ2-2
TGTGCCAGCAGTTTCGCTAGCGGGAGCACAGATACGCAGTATTTT,CASSFASGSTDTQYF,many,TRBD2,TRBV28,TRBJ2-3
TGCAGCGCCCCACTGTCCCCCTGGGGGCAGTATTTT,CSAPLSPWGQYF,many,NA,TRBV29-1,TRBJ2-3
TGTGCCAGCACCCAACCTAGCGGGAACGACGAGCAGTACTTC,CASTQPSGNDEQYF,many,TRBD2,TRBV28,TRBJ2-7
TGCGCCAGCAGCTTGGAAGGGGCTAGCGGGAGTAATGAGCAGTTCTTC,CASSLEGASGSNEQFF,many,TRBD2,TRBV5-1,TRBJ2-1